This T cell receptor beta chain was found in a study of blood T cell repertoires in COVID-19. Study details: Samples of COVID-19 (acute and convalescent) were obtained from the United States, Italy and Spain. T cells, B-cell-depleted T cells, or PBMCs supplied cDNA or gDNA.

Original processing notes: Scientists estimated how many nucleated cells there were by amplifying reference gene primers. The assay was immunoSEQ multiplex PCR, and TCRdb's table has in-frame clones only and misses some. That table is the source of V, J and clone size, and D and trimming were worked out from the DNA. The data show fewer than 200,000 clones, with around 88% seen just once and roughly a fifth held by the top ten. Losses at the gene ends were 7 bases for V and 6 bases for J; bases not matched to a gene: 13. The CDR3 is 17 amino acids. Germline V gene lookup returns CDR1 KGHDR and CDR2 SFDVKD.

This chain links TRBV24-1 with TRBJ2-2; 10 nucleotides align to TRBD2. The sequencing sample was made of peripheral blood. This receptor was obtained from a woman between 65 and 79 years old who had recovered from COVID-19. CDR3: CATSSSSGGLLSGELFF. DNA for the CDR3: TGTGCCACCAGCTCGAGTAGCGGGGGGCTCCTATCCGGGGAGCTGTTTTTT.